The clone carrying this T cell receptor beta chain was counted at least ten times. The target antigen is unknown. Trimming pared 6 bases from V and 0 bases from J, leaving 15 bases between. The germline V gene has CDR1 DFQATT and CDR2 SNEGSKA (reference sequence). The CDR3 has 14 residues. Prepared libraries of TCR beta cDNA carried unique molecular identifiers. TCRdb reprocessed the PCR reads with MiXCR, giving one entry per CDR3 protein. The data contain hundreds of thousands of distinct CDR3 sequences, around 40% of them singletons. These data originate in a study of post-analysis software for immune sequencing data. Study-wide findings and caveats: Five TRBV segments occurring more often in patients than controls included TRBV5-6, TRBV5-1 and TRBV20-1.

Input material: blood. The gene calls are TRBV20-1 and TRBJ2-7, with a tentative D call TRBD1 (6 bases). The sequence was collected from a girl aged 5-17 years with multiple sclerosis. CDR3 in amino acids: CSAEEDRNSYEQYF. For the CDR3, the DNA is TGCAGTGCCGAGGAGGACAGAAACTCCTACGAGCAGTACTTC.